The sequence of this T cell receptor beta chain was determined in a study of control samples from healthy donors and cancer patients (dated by TCRdb to about 2020). Regarding this clone: Its recognized antigen is unknown. No qualities accompany the bases; no much larger clone lies one base away.

Trimmed from V: 2 bases; trimmed from J: 1 base; junction bases lacking a gene match: 3. From its cysteine to its phenylalanine, the CDR3 spans 15 amino acids. The DNA shown is the 45-base CDR3, in frame from base 1. As encoded in the germline V gene (reference sequence), CDR1 is SEHNR while CDR2 is FQNEAQ. Library preparation used the immunoSEQ multiplex PCR assay. Entries here come from immuneACCESS through TCRdb and include only in-frame sequences with V and J called. Some clones fail to appear in such tables; in the studies checked, an unresolved V gene covers under half of the shortfall, and the cause of the remainder is unknown. This sample comprises fewer than 40,000 clones, roughly 92% of them detected only once. The ten largest clones take up roughly 1.7% of the sample.

This TCR was recovered from a middle-aged man with colorectal cancer. The sequenced sample was PBMCs. Recombination connected TRBV7-9 to TRBJ1-1; TRBD1 lines up with 8 middle nucleotides. The CDR3 region reads CASSLQGTGNTEAFF. The DNA sequence is TGTGCCAGCAGCTTACAAGGGACAGGGAACACTGAAGCTTTCTTT.